This T cell receptor beta chain was retrieved from a study of T-cell reconstitution after alpha-beta-depleted transplantation in children. Turning to this clonotype: Its target is unknown.

Findings and limits, study-wide: T-cell numbers and diversity, one year after transplant, stemmed largely from T cells that were newly produced. At day 60, the high TCRbeta diversity found in some patients originated from recipient T cells and thymic progenitors that had survived.

There are 14 residues in the CDR3. Germline loops: CDR1 SNHLY, CDR2 FYNNEI. V dropped 6 bases and J dropped 0 bases, with 9 bases sitting between them. It was with unique molecular identifiers that the TCRbeta library was prepared. TCRdb redid the calling of the PCR reads with MiXCR, one entry per CDR3 protein. Of approximately 300,000 distinct CDR3 sequences in the sample, 11% were seen once. This specimen was peripheral blood, taken 180 days after TCRalphabeta/CD19-depleted stem cell transplant. The source of this sequence is a male patient aged 2-15 years who had a stem cell transplant for chronic granulomatous disease, so the T cells may come from the graft donor. The V gene is TRBV2, the J gene TRBJ2-4, with D uncertain. The chain's CDR3 is CASRLILAKNIQYF. CDR3 in DNA: TGTGCCAGCAGACTCATACTAGCCAAAAACATTCAGTACTTC.